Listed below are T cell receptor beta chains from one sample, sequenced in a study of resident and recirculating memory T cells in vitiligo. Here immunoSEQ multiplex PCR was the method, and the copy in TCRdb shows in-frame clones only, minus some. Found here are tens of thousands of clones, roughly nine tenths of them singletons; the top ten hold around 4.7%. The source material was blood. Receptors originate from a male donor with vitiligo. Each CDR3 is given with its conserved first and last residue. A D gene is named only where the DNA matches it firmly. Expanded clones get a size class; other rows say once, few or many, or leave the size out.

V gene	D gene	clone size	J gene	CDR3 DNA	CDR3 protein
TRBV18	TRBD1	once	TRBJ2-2	TGTGCCAGCTCACCACAGGGACAGTCTAAGAACACCGGGGAGCTGTTTTTT	CASSPQGQSKNTGELFF
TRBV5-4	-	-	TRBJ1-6	TGTGCCAGCAGCTTGAGGCGGGACCTTAGGCCCCTCCACTTT	CASSLRRDLRPLHF
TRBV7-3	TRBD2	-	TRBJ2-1	TGTGCCAGCAGCCCTAGCGGGGGGGCACGGGATGAGCAGTTCTTC	CASSPSGGARDEQFF
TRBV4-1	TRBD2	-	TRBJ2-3	TGCGCCAGCAGCCAAGAACCCCTAGCGGGGGGGCCCGATACGCAGTATTTT	CASSQEPLAGGPDTQYF
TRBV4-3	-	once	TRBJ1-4	TGCGCCAGCAGCCAAGTAAAATCAGGGCCAACTAATGAAAAACTGTTTTTT	CASSQVKSGPTNEKLFF
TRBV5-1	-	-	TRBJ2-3	TGCGCCAGCAGCTCCTCTTTTGAAGCGCGAGATACGCAGTATTTT	CASSSSFEARDTQYF
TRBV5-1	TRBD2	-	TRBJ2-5	TGCGCCAGCAGCTTGGCGGGGGGGATTCAAGAGACCCAGTACTTC	CASSLAGGIQETQYF
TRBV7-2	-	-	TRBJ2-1	TGTGCCAGCAGCACGCGCCCAAAGAGCTCCTACAATGAGCAGTTCTTC	CASSTRPKSSYNEQFF
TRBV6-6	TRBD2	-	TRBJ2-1	TGTGCCAGCAGTTTAGGACTAGCGGGGGCGGGGGGTGAGCAGTTCTTC	CASSLGLAGAGGEQFF
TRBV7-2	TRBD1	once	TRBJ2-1	TGTGCCAGCAGCTACCGGGACAGGGGGCAGGGCGATGAGCAGTTCTTC	CASSYRDRGQGDEQFF